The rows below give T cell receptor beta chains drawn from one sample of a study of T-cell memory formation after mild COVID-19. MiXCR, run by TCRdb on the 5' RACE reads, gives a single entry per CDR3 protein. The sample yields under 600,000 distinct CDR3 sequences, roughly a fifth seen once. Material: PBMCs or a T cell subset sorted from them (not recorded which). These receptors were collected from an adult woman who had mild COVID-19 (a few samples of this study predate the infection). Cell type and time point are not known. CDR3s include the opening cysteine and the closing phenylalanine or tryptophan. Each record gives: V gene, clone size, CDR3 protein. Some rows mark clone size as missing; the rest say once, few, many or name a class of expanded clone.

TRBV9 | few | CASSVALLNYGYTF
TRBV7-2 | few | CASSFDRGRETQYF
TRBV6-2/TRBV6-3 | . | CASSSEYYLATEAFF
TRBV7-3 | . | CASSLGLPGGFQDTQYF
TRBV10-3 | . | CAISATSIGTSYGYTF
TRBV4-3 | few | CASSQEGGGTGSYEQYF
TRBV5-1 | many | CASSLYSSSGRNTEAFF
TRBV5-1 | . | CASKARGFQETQYF
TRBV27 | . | CASSLNPGGYEQFF
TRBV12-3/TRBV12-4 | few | CASSFADRSSGQYF
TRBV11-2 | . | CASSLDEYRGSYEQYF
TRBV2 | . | CASARPKGGTDTQYF
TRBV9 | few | CASSKTGTGTDTQYF
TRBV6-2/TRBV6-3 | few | CASSLGTRLYEQYF
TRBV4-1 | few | CASSQDGLAGAVEQFF
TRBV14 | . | CASSQEASGSTDEQFF
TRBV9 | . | CASSVDEGMNTEAFF
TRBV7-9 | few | CASTRTEDTQYF
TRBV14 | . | CASSQVPGGMNTEAFF
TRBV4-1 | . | CASSSMPSYEQYF
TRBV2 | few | CASSEGLGRSNTEAFF
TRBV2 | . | CASKKVYLMETQYF
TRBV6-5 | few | CASSYPGTAYEQYF
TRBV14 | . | CASSQDRYMNTEAFF
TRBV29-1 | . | CSVGRGEGYEQYF
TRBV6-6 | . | CASSLPQGTLNQPQHF
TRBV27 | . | CASGGQLAYEQYF